This entry describes one TCR beta chain. The isolated RNA, all of it, was reverse transcribed, so expressed TCRB transcripts were what got sequenced. Profiling relied on immunoSEQ multiplex PCR, and the TCRdb table lists in-frame clones only, not all of them. Altogether over 500,000 clones are present, roughly 15% being singletons, with the ten largest covering under 0.095%. These data belong to a study of beta chain features in type 1 diabetes. The length of the CDR3 is 18 residues. The germline V and J ends were trimmed by 4 bases and 6 bases, with 22 bases remaining between them. CDR1 and CDR2 from the germline V gene are LGHNA and YSLEER.

The chain uses TRBV4-3 and TRBJ1-6; D gene uncertain. Sample: naive CD4+ T cells from blood. The origin of this receptor is a young man in good health. The CDR3 sequence is CASSRLPSGQETNSPLHF. In DNA form, the CDR3 reads TGCGCCAGCAGCCGCCTCCCTAGTGGGCAGGAGACTAATTCACCCCTCCACTTT.